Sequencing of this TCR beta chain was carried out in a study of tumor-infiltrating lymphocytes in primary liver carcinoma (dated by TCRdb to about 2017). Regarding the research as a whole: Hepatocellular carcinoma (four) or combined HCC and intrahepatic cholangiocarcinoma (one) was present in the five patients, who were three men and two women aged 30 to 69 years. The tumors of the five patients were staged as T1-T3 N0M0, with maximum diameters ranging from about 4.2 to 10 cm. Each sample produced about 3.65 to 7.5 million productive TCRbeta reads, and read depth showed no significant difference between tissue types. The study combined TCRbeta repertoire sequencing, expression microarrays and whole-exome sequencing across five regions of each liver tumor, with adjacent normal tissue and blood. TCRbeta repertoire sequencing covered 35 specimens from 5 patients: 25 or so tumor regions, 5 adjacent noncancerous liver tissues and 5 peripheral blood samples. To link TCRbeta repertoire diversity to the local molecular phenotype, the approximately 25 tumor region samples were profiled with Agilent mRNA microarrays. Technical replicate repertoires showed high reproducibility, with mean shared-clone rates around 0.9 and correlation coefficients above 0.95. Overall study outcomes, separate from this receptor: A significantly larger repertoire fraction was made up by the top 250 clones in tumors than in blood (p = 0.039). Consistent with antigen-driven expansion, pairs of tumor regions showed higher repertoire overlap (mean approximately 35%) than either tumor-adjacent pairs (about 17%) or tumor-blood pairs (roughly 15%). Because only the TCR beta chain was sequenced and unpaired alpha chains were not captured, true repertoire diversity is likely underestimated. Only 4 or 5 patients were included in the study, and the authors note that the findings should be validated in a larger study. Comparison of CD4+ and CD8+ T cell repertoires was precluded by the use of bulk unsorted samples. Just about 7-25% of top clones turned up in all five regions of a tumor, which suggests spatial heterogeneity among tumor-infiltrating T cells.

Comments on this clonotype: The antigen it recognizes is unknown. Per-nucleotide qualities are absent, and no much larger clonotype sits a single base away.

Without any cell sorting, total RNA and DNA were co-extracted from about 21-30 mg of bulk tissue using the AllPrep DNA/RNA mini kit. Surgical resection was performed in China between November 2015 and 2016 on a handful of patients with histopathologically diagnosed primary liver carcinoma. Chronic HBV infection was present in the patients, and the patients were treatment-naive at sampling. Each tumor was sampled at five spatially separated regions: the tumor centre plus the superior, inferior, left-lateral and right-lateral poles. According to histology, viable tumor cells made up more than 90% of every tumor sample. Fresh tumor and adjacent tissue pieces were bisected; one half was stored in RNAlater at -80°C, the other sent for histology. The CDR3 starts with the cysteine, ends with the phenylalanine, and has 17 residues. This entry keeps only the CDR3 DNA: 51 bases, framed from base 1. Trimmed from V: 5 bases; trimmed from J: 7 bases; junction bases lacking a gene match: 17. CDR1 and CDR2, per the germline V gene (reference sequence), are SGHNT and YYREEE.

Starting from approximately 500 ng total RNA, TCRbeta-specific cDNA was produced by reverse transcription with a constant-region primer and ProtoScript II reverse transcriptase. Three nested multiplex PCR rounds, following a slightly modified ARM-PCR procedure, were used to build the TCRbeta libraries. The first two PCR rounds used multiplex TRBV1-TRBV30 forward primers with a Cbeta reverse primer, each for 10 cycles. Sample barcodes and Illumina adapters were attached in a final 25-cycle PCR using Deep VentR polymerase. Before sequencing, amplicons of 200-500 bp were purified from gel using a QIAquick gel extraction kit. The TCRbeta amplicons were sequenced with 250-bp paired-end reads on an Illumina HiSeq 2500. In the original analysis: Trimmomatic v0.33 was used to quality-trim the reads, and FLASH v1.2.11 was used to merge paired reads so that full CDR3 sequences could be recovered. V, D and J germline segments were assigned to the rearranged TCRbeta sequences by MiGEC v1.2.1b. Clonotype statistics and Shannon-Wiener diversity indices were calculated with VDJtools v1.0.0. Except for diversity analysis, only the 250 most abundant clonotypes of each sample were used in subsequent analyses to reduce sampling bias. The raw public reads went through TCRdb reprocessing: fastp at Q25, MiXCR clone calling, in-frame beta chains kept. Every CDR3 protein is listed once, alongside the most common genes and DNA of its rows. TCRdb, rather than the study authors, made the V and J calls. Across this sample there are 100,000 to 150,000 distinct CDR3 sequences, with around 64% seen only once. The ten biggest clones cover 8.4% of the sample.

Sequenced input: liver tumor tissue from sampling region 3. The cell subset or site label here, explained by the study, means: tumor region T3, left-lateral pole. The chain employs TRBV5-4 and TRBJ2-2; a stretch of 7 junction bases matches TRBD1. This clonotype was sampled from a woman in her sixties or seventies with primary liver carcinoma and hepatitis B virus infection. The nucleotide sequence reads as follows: TGTGCCAGCAGTTCCACCTGGACAGGAGACTCGGGCGGGGAGCTGTTTTTT. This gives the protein CASSSTWTGDSGGELFF.